This T cell receptor (beta chain) comes out of a study of blood T cell repertoires in COVID-19. Authors' data handling: Nucleated cell counts were estimated from reference gene primer amplification. Assay used: immunoSEQ multiplex PCR; TCRdb lists only in-frame clones, some missing. V and J calls and clone size are copied from that table; D and trimming were computed from the DNA. The profile shows roughly 260,000 clones, approximately 80% of them singletons. V lost 8 bases, J lost 9 bases, and 6 bases stayed unmatched. Germline CDR1 is LNHDA and CDR2 is SQIVND (reference sequence). This CDR3 has 14 residues.

This receptor was taken from a woman of 80 years or more with active or convalescent COVID-19. Sequenced sample: peripheral blood. The chain employs TRBV19 and TRBJ1-6, with 11 positions matching TRBD1. The CDR3 bases are TGTGCCAGTGACTCCGGGACAGGGGGTTCACCCCTCCACTTT. Translation gives CASDSGTGGSPLHF.